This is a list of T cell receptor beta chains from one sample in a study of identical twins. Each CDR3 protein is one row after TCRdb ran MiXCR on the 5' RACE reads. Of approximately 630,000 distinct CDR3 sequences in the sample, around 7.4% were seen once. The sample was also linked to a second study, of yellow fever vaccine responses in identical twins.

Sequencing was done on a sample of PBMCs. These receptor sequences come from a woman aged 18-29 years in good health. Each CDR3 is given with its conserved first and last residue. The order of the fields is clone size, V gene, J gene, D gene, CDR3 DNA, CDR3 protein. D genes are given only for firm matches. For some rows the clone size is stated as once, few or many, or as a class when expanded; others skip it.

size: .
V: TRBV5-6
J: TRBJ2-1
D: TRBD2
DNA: TGTGCCAGCAGCTTGGAATTTCGGGGACCCGGGGGGAATGAGCAGTTCTTC
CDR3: CASSLEFRGPGGNEQFF

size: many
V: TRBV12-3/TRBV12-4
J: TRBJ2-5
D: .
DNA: TGTGCCAGCACCGCTCTGGAGACCCAGTACTTC
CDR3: CASTALETQYF

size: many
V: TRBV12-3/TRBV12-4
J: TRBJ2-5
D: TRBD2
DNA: TGTGCCAGCAGTTTATGGGTAGCGGGAGGGCAAGAGACCCAGTACTTC
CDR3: CASSLWVAGGQETQYF

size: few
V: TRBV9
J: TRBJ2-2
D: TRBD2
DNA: TGTGCCAGCAGCGTAGCGCGGGAGGGCACCGGGGAGCTGTTTTTT
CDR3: CASSVAREGTGELFF

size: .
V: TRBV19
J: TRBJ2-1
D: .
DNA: TGTGCCGCTTCGGGTGGGGGCTTTGAGCAGTTCTTC
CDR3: CAASGGGFEQFF

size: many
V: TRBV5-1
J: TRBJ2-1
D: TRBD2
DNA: TGCGCCAGCAGCTTCACCGGGACTAGCGGGAACAATGAGCAGTTCTTC
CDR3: CASSFTGTSGNNEQFF

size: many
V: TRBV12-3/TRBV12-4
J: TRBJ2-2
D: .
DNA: TGTGCCAGCAGTTTATCGGGTTTCACCGGGGAGCTGTTTTTT
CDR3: CASSLSGFTGELFF

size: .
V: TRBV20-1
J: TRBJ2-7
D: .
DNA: TGCAGTGGACGACCCGGGGTAGGCGAGCAGTACTTC
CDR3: CSGRPGVGEQYF

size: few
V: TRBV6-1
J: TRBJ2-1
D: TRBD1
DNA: TGTGCCAGCCTACCGGGACAGGGGGACAATGAGCAGTTCTTC
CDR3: CASLPGQGDNEQFF

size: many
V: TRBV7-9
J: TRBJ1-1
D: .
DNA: TGTGCCAGCAGACAAAACCCGACAGAGAACACTGAAGCTTTCTTT
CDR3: CASRQNPTENTEAFF

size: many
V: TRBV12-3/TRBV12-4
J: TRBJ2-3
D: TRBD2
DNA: TGTGCCAGCAGCTTACTAGCGGGGAGCACAGATACGCAGTATTTT
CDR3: CASSLLAGSTDTQYF

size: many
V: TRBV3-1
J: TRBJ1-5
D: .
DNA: TGTGCCAGCAGCCAAGATCAAGGGAGCGATCAGCCCCAGCATTTT
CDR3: CASSQDQGSDQPQHF

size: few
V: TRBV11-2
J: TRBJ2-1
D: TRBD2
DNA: TGTGCCAGCAGCTCGGGACTAGCGGGGGGATTCGCCTACAATGAGCAGTTCTTC
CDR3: CASSSGLAGGFAYNEQFF

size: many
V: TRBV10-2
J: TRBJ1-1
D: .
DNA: TGCGCCACCGGAGCGGCCAGGAACACTGAAGCTTTCTTT
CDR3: CATGAARNTEAFF

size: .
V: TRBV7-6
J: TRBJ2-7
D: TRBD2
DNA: TGTGCCAGCAGCTTAGGAGCTAGCGGGAGTTCCGAGCAGTACTTC
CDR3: CASSLGASGSSEQYF

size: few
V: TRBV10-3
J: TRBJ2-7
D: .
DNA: TGTGCCATCAAAAAGGGGATTGGAACCTACGAGCAGTACTTC
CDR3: CAIKKGIGTYEQYF

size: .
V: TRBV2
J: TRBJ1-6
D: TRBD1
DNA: TGTGCCAGTCAGCAGGAGGGGACAGTGAATTCACCCCTCCACTTT
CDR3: CASQQEGTVNSPLHF

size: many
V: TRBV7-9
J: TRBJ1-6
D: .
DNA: TGTGCCAGCAGCTTACAGACCGGGCCCTATAATTCACCCCTCCACTTT
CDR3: CASSLQTGPYNSPLHF

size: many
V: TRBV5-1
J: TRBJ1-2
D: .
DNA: TGCGCCAGCAGTTCCCGGGAGGGCAACTATGGCTACACCTTC
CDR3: CASSSREGNYGYTF

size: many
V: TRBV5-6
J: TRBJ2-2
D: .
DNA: TGTGCCAGCAGCACCGGGGCCACCTATAAAACCGGGGAGCTGTTTTTT
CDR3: CASSTGATYKTGELFF

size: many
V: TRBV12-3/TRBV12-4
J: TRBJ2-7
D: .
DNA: TGTGCCAGCAGGTTCCTCGGGGGAGAGCAGTACTTC
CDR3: CASRFLGGEQYF